Detailed here is one TCR beta chain. This sample is drawn from a study of blood T cell dynamics during melanoma immunotherapy. Overall study: Metastatic melanoma patients received first-line pembrolizumab or nivolumab plus ipilimumab.

The assay received all extracted DNA from sorted CD8+ subsets. Repertoires were generated with immunoSEQ multiplex PCR, while TCRdb's copy carries only in-frame clones and drops some. The sample has over 10,000 clones; 90% to 95% are singletons. The CDR3 length is 14 residues. V was cut by 2 bases and J by 3 bases, with 14 bases left in between. Germline CDR1 reads GTSNPN; CDR2 reads SVGIG (reference sequence). As for time point: pre-treatment baseline. Blood was drawn before treatment and at week 3 after checkpoint blockade. Disease control meant complete response, partial response or stable disease at 12 weeks.

J is TRBJ2-7 and V is TRBV30; D ambiguous. The sample was effector memory CD8+ T cells from blood, taken from a patient treated with checkpoint blockade. The sequence was obtained from a human donor with melanoma. CDR3 DNA sequence: TGTGCCTGGAGTACGGAAGGGCTTTTCTACGAGCAGTACTTC. This codes for CAWSTEGLFYEQYF.